This T cell receptor beta chain was sequenced for a study of shared clonotypes between healthy human individuals. Repertoires were generated with immunoSEQ multiplex PCR, while TCRdb's copy carries only in-frame clones and drops some. The table has fewer than 1.6 million clones, about 98.5% seen once; the top ten hold around 0.33%. V was shortened by 5 bases and J by 5 bases, with 13 bases between the two germline ends. The CDR3 consists of 13 residues. The germline CDR1 and CDR2 sequences are MDHEN and SYDVKM. This sequence originates from a man in his thirties or forties in good health. What was sequenced was naive CD4+ T cells sorted from blood. Described subset: CD45RA+ positively selected. The chain has TRBV28 and TRBJ2-7; D is perhaps TRBD2 (6 bases). Written as DNA, the CDR3 is TGTGCCAGCAGTGAGGAGGGAGTTCACGAGCAGTACTTC. Translating gives CASSEEGVHEQYF.